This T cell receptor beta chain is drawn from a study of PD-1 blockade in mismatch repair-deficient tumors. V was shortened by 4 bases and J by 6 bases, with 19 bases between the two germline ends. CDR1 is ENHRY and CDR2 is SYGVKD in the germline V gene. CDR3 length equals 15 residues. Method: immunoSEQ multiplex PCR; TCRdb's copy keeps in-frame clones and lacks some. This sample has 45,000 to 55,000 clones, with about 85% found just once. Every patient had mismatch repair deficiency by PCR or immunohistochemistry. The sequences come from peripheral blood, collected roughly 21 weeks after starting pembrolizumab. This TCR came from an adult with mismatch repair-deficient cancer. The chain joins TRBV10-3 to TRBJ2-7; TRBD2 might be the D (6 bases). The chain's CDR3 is CAISAPGGPLSEQYF. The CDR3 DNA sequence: TGTGCCATCAGTGCCCCCGGGGGTCCCTTATCCGAGCAGTACTTC.